The clone carrying this TCR beta chain came up once. Its target is not known. These data originate in a study of cytomegalovirus exposure and HLA in healthy donors. Findings and limits, study-wide: That first-cohort TCR clusters tended to co-occur in the 95 to 150 validation repertoires was found in a later analysis.

Clones were read by immunoSEQ multiplex PCR, and TCRdb kept only the in-frame ones, dropping some. The repertoire holds around 90,000 clones, approximately 81% seen once, with about an eighth in the top ten. The CDR3 totals 16 residues. Unmatched junction bases numbered 12, after V lost 6 bases and J lost 4 bases. The germline CDR1 and CDR2 sequences are KGHSH and LQKENI. This TCR was recovered from a woman aged 18-30 years in good health and CMV-seropositive. V gene TRBV18 combines with J gene TRBJ2-7; TRBD1 matches at 10 bases. Specimen: PBMCs. CDR3 sequence: CASSPDGTGVEYEQYF. CDR3 DNA sequence: TGTGCCAGCTCCCCAGACGGGACAGGGGTTGAGTACGAGCAGTACTTC.